Listed here are 10 T cell receptor beta chains from one sample, sequenced in a study of response to subunit inactivated influenza vaccine. TCRdb reprocessed the RT-PCR reads via MiXCR and lists one record per CDR3 protein. Of about 160,000 distinct CDR3 sequences in the sample, approximately 11% were seen once. The sequencing here drew on CD8+ T cells sorted from PBMCs, taken approximately 25 months after vaccination. The receptors originated from a man in his fifties or sixties who received an inactivated influenza vaccine.

The table lists this clonotype with many counts. V usage is TRBV24-1 and J usage is TRBJ2-6; the D is unclear. The CDR3 is 11 amino acids. Germline-derived CDR1 and CDR2 are KGHDR and SFDVKD. Between the trimmed V and J ends, which lost 10 bases and 1 base, there was a span of 1 base. The CDR3 region is CATSGANVLTF. In nucleotides, the CDR3 is TGTGCCACATCTGGGGCCAACGTCCTGACTTTC.

The gene calls are TRBV7-2 and TRBJ2-3, with TRBD2 matching 7 bases. The CDR3 sequence is 15 residues long. V shed 4 bases and J 0 bases; nucleotides not matched to a gene: 4. Germline values: CDR1 SGHTA, CDR2 FQGNSA. Written as DNA, the CDR3 is TGTGCCAGCAGCTCCCTTAGCGGGAGCACAGATACGCAGTATTTT. Translating gives CASSSLSGSTDTQYF.

The J gene is TRBJ1-1, the V gene TRBV29-1; no reliable D call. There are 11 residues in the CDR3. Between the trimmed V and J ends, which lost 4 bases and 1 base, there was a span of 4 bases. Germline V gene data show CDR1 as SQVTM and CDR2 as ANQGSEA. CDR3 sequence reads: CSVVRNTEAFF. The CDR3 DNA follows: TGCAGCGTTGTTCGGAACACTGAAGCTTTCTTT.

This clonotype was seen a handful of times. This chain links TRBV28 with TRBJ2-5, with D tentatively TRBD1 or TRBD2 (5 bases each). The CDR3 is 14 amino acids. The germline CDR1 and CDR2 sequences are MDHEN and SYDVKM. Trimming took 7 bases from V and 2 from J, leaving 14 bases between them. Here the CDR3 reads CASMTRDRQETQYF. Written as DNA, the CDR3 is TGTGCCAGCATGACAAGGGACCGACAAGAGACCCAGTACTTC.

The genes are TRBV5-1 and TRBJ1-5, with D tentatively TRBD1 (6 bases). The CDR3 has 15 amino acids. Germline V gene data show CDR1 as SGHRS and CDR2 as YFSETQ. V lost 1 base, J lost 2 bases, and 10 bases lay in between. DNA for the CDR3: TGCGCCAGCAGCTTGTGGGGGCTGGGCAATCAGCCCCAGCATTTT. It yields the protein CASSLWGLGNQPQHF.

The chain combines TRBV15 with TRBJ2-2, with 12 bases that match TRBD2. The CDR3 length is 20 residues. Germline CDR1 is LNHNV and CDR2 is YYDKDF (reference sequence). Germline trimming cut 3 bases from V and 7 bases from J; bases unmatched to any gene: 18. CDR3 region: CATSSRIFETSGSRVGELFF. For the CDR3, the DNA is TGTGCCACCAGCAGCCGGATCTTCGAGACTAGCGGGAGTAGGGTCGGGGAGCTGTTTTTT.

The sample holds many counts of this clonotype. The chain is built from TRBV6-1 and TRBJ2-7; 7 bases line up with TRBD2. CDR3 length: 15 amino acids. J gave up 0 bases and V 1 base, and 3 bases lay outside the gene matches. Germline assignment: CDR1 MNHNS and CDR2 SASEGT. The CDR3: CASSEVGGSSYEQYF. The CDR3, as DNA: TGTGCCAGCAGTGAAGTAGGCGGGAGCTCCTACGAGCAGTACTTC.

The gene calls are TRBV11-2 and TRBJ2-7; no clear D gene. Germline V gene data show CDR1 as SGHAT and CDR2 as FQNNGV. This CDR3 is 12 amino acids long. V shed 4 bases and J shed 8 bases, with 12 bases lying between them. The CDR3 protein is CASSSLTSKQYF. CDR3 coding DNA: TGTGCCAGCAGCTCCCTTACGAGCAAGCAGTACTTC.

V gene TRBV7-9 combines with J gene TRBJ1-2, with unresolved D. Trimming stripped 0 bases from V and 4 bases from J, with 9 bases between. The CDR3 has 14 amino acids. CDR1 and CDR2 from the germline V gene are SEHNR and FQNEAQ (reference sequence). As DNA, the CDR3 is TGTGCCAGCAGCTTAGCAGACGACGGCTATGGCTACACCTTC. It translates to CASSLADDGYGYTF.

V usage is TRBV12-3 or TRBV12-4 and J usage is TRBJ1-2; D possibly corresponds to TRBD1 (5 bases). The CDR3 covers 13 residues. V lost 9 bases, J lost 5 bases, and 16 bases lay in between. CDR3 protein: CASSFGGGYGYTF. The CDR3 bases are TGTGCCAGTTCTTTCGGGGGAGGGTATGGCTACACCTTC.